The clone carrying this T cell receptor (beta chain) was counted ten times or more. Its antigen is not identified. The data belong to a study of shared clonotypes between healthy human individuals. Study observations and caveats: When naive CD4 clonotypes were compared across a few donors, about 4.8% were shared.

Produced via immunoSEQ multiplex PCR; TCRdb's table is partial and in-frame only. The profile shows over 950,000 clones, around three quarters of them singletons. Trimming stripped 3 bases from V and 4 bases from J, with 23 bases between. The CDR3 runs to 18 residues. Germline assignment: CDR1 SGHVS and CDR2 FQNEAQ. The specimen sequenced was memory CD4+ T cells from PBMCs. Indicated subset: CD45RA-negative fraction. The clonotype comes from a man aged 18 to 29 in good health. Some clones in this sample may be carry-over from other donors' samples. The gene calls are TRBV7-8 and TRBJ2-3; D ambiguous. The DNA of the CDR3 is TGTGCCAGCAGCTTTCGTCCGGGCCTAAGAGGTTATGCAGATACGCAGTATTTT. Translating gives CASSFRPGLRGYADTQYF.